A selection of T cell receptor beta chains follows, all from one sample in a study of beta chain features in type 1 diabetes. This table comes from immunoSEQ multiplex PCR, and its TCRdb copy is limited to in-frame clones, with some not included. The data show 160,000 or so clones, with around 9% seen just once and about 0.7% held by the top ten. The specimen sequenced was central memory CD4+ T cells from blood. All receptors come from a woman under 40 with type 1 diabetes. Each CDR3 is given with its conserved first and last residue. The order of the fields is J gene, V gene, D gene, clone size, CDR3 protein, CDR3 DNA. D genes are given only for firm matches. Only some rows state a clone size, as once, few, many or a class for expanded clones.

>TRBJ2-3|TRBV30|NA|few
CAWSETTDTQYF
TGTGCCTGGAGTGAAACAACAGATACGCAGTATTTT
>TRBJ2-1|TRBV6-1|NA|NA
CASSDQGGLREFF
TGTGCCAGCAGTGACCAGGGGGGCTTAAGGGAGTTCTTC
>TRBJ2-4|TRBV13|TRBD2|NA
CASSWGLAGAKNIQYF
TGTGCCAGCAGCTGGGGACTAGCGGGAGCCAAAAACATTCAGTACTTC
>TRBJ2-5|TRBV6-6|NA|NA
CASSPGAVGETQYF
TGTGCCAGCAGCCCTGGGGCGGTAGGAGAGACCCAGTACTTC
>TRBJ1-2|TRBV30|NA|few
CAWRGDGRNYGYTF
TGTGCCTGGAGGGGGGATGGGAGGAACTATGGCTACACCTTC
>TRBJ2-2|TRBV2|NA|NA
CASSETRPPGELFF
TGTGCCAGCAGTGAGACGCGGCCCCCCGGGGAGCTGTTTTTT
>TRBJ2-2|TRBV5-1|TRBD1|NA
CASSPGGASGELFF
TGCGCCAGCAGCCCAGGGGGCGCCTCCGGGGAGCTGTTTTTT
>TRBJ2-1|TRBV7-9|NA|many
CASTGTGTKVF
TGTGCCAGCACCGGAACAGGGACCAAGGTCTTC
>TRBJ1-2|TRBV7-3|TRBD1|few
CASSRAAGQGYGYTF
TGTGCCAGCAGCCGAGCGGCGGGACAGGGGTATGGCTACACCTTC
>TRBJ2-5|TRBV4-2|TRBD2|NA
CASSQGGLAGGPKGTQYF
TGTGCCAGCAGCCAAGGCGGACTAGCGGGAGGTCCCAAAGGGACCCAGTACTTC
>TRBJ2-1|TRBV7-3|NA|few
CASSTHGASDEQFF
TGTGCCAGCAGCACCCATGGGGCTAGCGATGAGCAGTTCTTC
>TRBJ1-1|TRBV11-2|NA|NA
CASSLVRGTEAFF
TGTGCCAGCAGCTTAGTCCGCGGGACTGAAGCTTTCTTT
>TRBJ2-5|TRBV19|NA|NA
CASSSQRNQETQYF
TGTGCCAGTAGCTCCCAGCGAAACCAAGAGACCCAGTACTTC
>TRBJ2-4|TRBV7-9|TRBD1|NA
CASSLSGQDIQYF
TGTGCCAGCAGCTTGTCAGGACAGGACATTCAGTACTTC
>TRBJ2-1|TRBV7-9|NA|few
CASSRSETANEQFF
TGTGCCAGCAGCCGCTCCGAGACAGCAAATGAGCAGTTCTTC
>TRBJ2-2|TRBV6-5|TRBD1|NA
CASSPLQGHGELFF
TGTGCCAGCAGTCCACTACAGGGGCACGGGGAGCTGTTTTTT
>TRBJ2-5|TRBV5-1|TRBD1|few
CASSLGPSGQGETQYF
TGCGCCAGCAGCTTGGGACCCTCAGGACAGGGCGAGACCCAGTACTTC
>TRBJ1-4|TRBV4-2|TRBD1|few
CASSQGAGTVNEKLFF
TGTGCCAGCAGCCAAGGGGCCGGGACAGTTAATGAAAAACTGTTTTTT
>TRBJ2-1|TRBV7-3|NA|NA
CASSLNGRVGGRIYNEQFF
TGTGCCAGCAGCTTAAATGGCAGGGTAGGGGGACGGATCTACAATGAGCAGTTCTTC
>TRBJ2-7|TRBV9|NA|few
CASSVAFDSYEQYF
TGTGCCAGCAGCGTAGCTTTCGACAGCTACGAGCAGTACTTC
>TRBJ1-2|TRBV20-1|NA|few
CSAGDNYGYTF
TGCAGTGCCGGAGATAACTATGGCTACACCTTC
>TRBJ1-1|TRBV5-1|NA|NA
CASSLWQNTEAFF
TGCGCCAGCAGCTTGTGGCAGAACACTGAAGCTTTCTTT
>TRBJ2-7|TRBV29-1|TRBD2|few
CSVKAGGLMSYEQYF
TGCAGCGTCAAAGCGGGAGGATTGATGTCCTACGAGCAGTACTTC
>TRBJ2-7|TRBV7-9|NA|NA
CASSLVTYEQYF
TGTGCCAGCAGCTTAGTTACCTACGAGCAGTACTTC
>TRBJ2-6|TRBV7-3|TRBD1|few
CASSRQGMGANVLTF
TGTGCCAGCAGCCGACAGGGCATGGGGGCCAACGTCCTGACTTTC
>TRBJ2-1|TRBV19|NA|many
CASSTRDTLLTEQFF
TGTGCCAGTAGTACACGGGACACCCTCCTTACTGAGCAGTTCTTC
>TRBJ2-1|TRBV30|TRBD2|NA
CAWSVGTSGGEQFF
TGTGCCTGGAGTGTAGGGACTAGCGGTGGGGAGCAGTTCTTC
>TRBJ1-2|TRBV7-6|NA|NA
CASSTQGDGGYTF
TGTGCCAGCAGCACGCAGGGCGATGGTGGCTACACCTTC
>TRBJ2-1|TRBV29-1|TRBD2|NA
CSVAAGGGLYNEQFF
TGCAGCGTTGCCGCTGGGGGAGGGTTATACAATGAGCAGTTCTTC
>TRBJ1-2|TRBV29-1|NA|NA
CSVAPGTSTNYGYTF
TGCAGCGTTGCTCCCGGGACATCAACTAACTATGGCTACACCTTC
>TRBJ2-5|TRBV7-9|NA|NA
CASSLDLAAVGTQYF
TGTGCCAGCAGCTTAGATCTGGCGGCGGTAGGGACCCAGTACTTC
>TRBJ2-7|TRBV18|NA|NA
CASSPDSTDEQYF
TGTGCCAGCTCACCAGATAGTACGGACGAGCAGTACTTC
>TRBJ2-1|TRBV25-1|TRBD1|few
CASRDRGFFNEQFF
TGTGCCAGCAGGGACAGGGGTTTCTTCAATGAGCAGTTCTTC
>TRBJ1-2|TRBV5-1|NA|NA
CASSGNNYGYTF
TGCGCCAGCAGCGGCAACAACTATGGCTACACCTTC
>TRBJ1-5|TRBV29-1|NA|few
CSVTMGGGSNQPQHF
TGCAGCGTCACTATGGGGGGGGGTAGCAATCAGCCCCAGCATTTT
>TRBJ2-1|TRBV5-1|TRBD2|NA
CASSLQWTRGNNEQFF
TGCGCCAGCAGCTTACAGTGGACTAGGGGAAACAATGAGCAGTTCTTC
>TRBJ2-1|TRBV9|TRBD1|few
CASSASTGAYNEQFF
TGTGCCAGCAGCGCCTCGACAGGGGCCTACAATGAGCAGTTCTTC
>TRBJ2-1|TRBV7-3|TRBD2|few
CASSPSGSSYNEQFF
TGTGCCAGCAGCCCTAGCGGGAGCTCCTACAATGAGCAGTTCTTC
>TRBJ1-1|TRBV27|NA|few
CASSSLQGRGGNTEAFF
TGTGCCAGCAGTTCTCTTCAGGGGCGCGGGGGGAACACTGAAGCTTTCTTT
>TRBJ1-4|TRBV5-1|TRBD1|NA
CASTPGQGATMEKLFF
TGCGCCAGCACTCCGGGACAGGGGGCCACTATGGAAAAACTGTTTTTT